This record looks at one TCR beta chain sequence and its context. Unique molecular identifiers tagged every individual TCR cDNA molecule. TCRdb itself ran the 5' RACE reads through MiXCR, one entry per CDR3 protein. Of about 120,000 distinct CDR3 sequences in the sample, roughly an eighth were seen once. After removal of 5 bases from V and 13 bases from J, the junction contained 14 bases not matched to a gene. The CDR3 is 14 residues long. Germline loops: CDR1 LNHNV, CDR2 YYDKDF (reference sequence). Sample time point: blood at routine non-recurrence follow-up after resection. From tumor, nontumor lung or frozen PBMC, whole RNA was taken unsorted for sequencing. This record comes from a study of spatial heterogeneity in lung cancer.

The clonotype originates from a male donor with early-stage non-small cell lung cancer. The genes are TRBV15 and TRBJ2-1; 7 bases agree with TRBD1. The specimen was PBMCs, collected at follow-up. The CDR3 nucleotides read TGTGCCACCAGCCACCGGACAGGCCTCAACCTCCAGTTCTTC. This translates into CATSHRTGLNLQFF.